The 5 T cell receptor beta chains below come from one sample, sequenced in a study of cytomegalovirus exposure and HLA in healthy donors. PCR amplification relied on 60 Vbeta primers (plus 13 Jbeta primers). Measured with immunoSEQ multiplex PCR; TCRdb has only the in-frame clones, and not every one. The profile shows approximately 110,000 clones, roughly 70% of them singletons. The sequencing sample was made of PBMCs. The receptors derive from a woman aged 65 to 85 in good health and CMV-seropositive.

V is TRBV19 and J is TRBJ1-5, with D unclear. Trimming removed 3 bases from V and 0 bases from J, with 9 bases in between. The length of the CDR3 is 15 residues. CDR1 and CDR2 (germline): LNHDA, SQIVND (reference sequence). The CDR3: CASSIGRNSNQPQHF. CDR3 DNA: TGTGCCAGTAGTATCGGTAGAAATAGCAATCAGCCCCAGCATTTT.

The J gene is TRBJ2-7, the V gene TRBV5-1; 11 nucleotides match TRBD2. The CDR3 covers 16 residues. Germline CDR1 reads SGHRS; CDR2 reads YFSETQ. V lost 0 bases and J lost 3; bases outside the gene matches: 5. The CDR3 coding sequence is TGCGCCAGCAGCTTGGCCTTGACTAGCGGGAACTACGAGCAGTACTTC. Protein sequence: CASSLALTSGNYEQYF.

The chain recombines TRBV5-1 with TRBJ1-2, with D uncertain. Germline assignment: CDR1 SGHRS and CDR2 YFSETQ. V was clipped by 4 bases and J by 5 bases, with 9 bases between them. The CDR3 has 12 residues. The CDR3 DNA reads TGCGCCAGCAGCCCCGGGGAGTATGGCTACACCTTC. Residues: CASSPGEYGYTF.

The chain combines TRBV7-2 with TRBJ2-4; 8 nucleotides match TRBD2. The CDR3 runs to 16 residues. With 5 bases clipped from V and 9 bases from J, the junction kept 15 bases outside the gene matches. Germline loops: CDR1 SGHTA, CDR2 FQGNSA. CDR3 amino acids: CASSNARSGGGGIQYF. CDR3 bases: TGTGCCAGCAGCAATGCCAGGAGCGGGGGCGGGGGCATTCAGTACTTC.

J is TRBJ2-7 and V is TRBV29-1, with a weak D call TRBD2 (6 bases). Trimming left V 1 base short and J 5 bases short, with 15 bases between. The CDR3 loop spans 14 amino acids. The germline V gene has CDR1 SQVTM and CDR2 ANQGSEA. For the CDR3, the DNA is TGCAGCGTTGAAGTGGGACTCCGTCCCAACGAGCAGTACTTC. Translated, it gives CSVEVGLRPNEQYF.